The clone carrying this T cell receptor (beta chain) was recorded only once. Its antigen is as yet unknown. This specimen comes from a study of T cell repertoires in ileal Crohn's disease. The CDR3 loop spans 17 amino acids. The V segment lost 5 bases and the J segment 6 bases; nucleotides outside the gene matches: 16. Per the germline V gene, CDR1 is MDHEN and CDR2 is SYDVKM. Broader study findings: Compared with non-smokers, active smokers at surgery showed more clonal expansions.

Per sample, roughly 500 nanograms of biopsy DNA were TCRB immunosequenced. The repertoire was sequenced with immunoSEQ multiplex PCR; TCRdb's copy has only in-frame clones and lacks some. The table shows 4,000 to 6,000 clones, with 60% to 80% occurring only once. The receptor's source is an adult with Crohn's disease. Sample: ileal tissue. V gene TRBV28 combines with J gene TRBJ2-3, with 8 bases aligning to TRBD1. In DNA, the CDR3 is TGTGCCAGCAGTCCCGTCCGTGGCAGGGGGCCGGCTGATACGCAGTATTTT. Translating gives CASSPVRGRGPADTQYF.